One sample yielded the 24 T cell receptor beta chains listed below, sequenced in a study of blood T cell repertoires in COVID-19. Here immunoSEQ multiplex PCR was the method, and the copy in TCRdb shows in-frame clones only, minus some. The table shows about 140,000 clones, with approximately 73% occurring only once. Sequences were obtained from peripheral blood. The origin of the receptors is a man aged 60-69 years with acute or convalescent COVID-19.

This clone is a singleton in its sample. In DNA form, the CDR3 reads TGTGCCAGCAGTTCCCGGGACTACCTAATTGAGCAGTTCTTC. The encoded protein is CASSSRDYLIEQFF. This rearrangement joins TRBV28 to TRBJ2-1; 7 bases line up with TRBD2. CDR1 MDHEN and CDR2 SYDVKM come from the germline V gene. The CDR3 is made up of 14 amino acids. V dropped 4 bases and J dropped 9; count of bases not matched to a gene: 9.

This clone was seen a few times. The gene calls are TRBV11-2 and TRBJ2-7; the D is unclear. There are 12 residues in the CDR3. With 3 bases removed from V and 1 base from J, the gap between germline ends came to 4 bases. CDR1 and CDR2 from the germline V gene are SGHAT and FQNNGV. CDR3 loop: CASSFLSYEQYF. CDR3 nucleotides: TGTGCCAGCAGCTTCCTTTCCTACGAGCAGTACTTC.

The CDR3 loop is CASSASGGRETQYF. The CDR3 DNA reads TGTGCCAGCAGCGCTTCCGGAGGTCGAGAGACCCAGTACTTC. The rearrangement uses TRBV2 and TRBJ2-5; TRBD2 is a possible D gene (5 bases). Trimming took off 6 bases at V and 4 bases at J, with 15 bases between the two ends. The CDR3 totals 14 residues. The germline V gene encodes CDR1 SNHLY and CDR2 FYNNEI.

The chain combines TRBV28 with TRBJ2-5; 8 bases fit TRBD2. V lost 7 bases to trimming and J lost 3 bases; unmatched junction nucleotides: 10. There are 15 residues in the CDR3. Per germline, CDR1 MDHEN and CDR2 SYDVKM. The CDR3 is CASTLGLAAKETQYF. The CDR3 region has the DNA TGTGCCAGCACACTTGGACTAGCCGCTAAAGAGACCCAGTACTTC.

The chain is built from TRBV5-6 and TRBJ2-7, with 10 nucleotides matching TRBD1. Germline CDR1 reads SGHDT; CDR2 reads YYEEEE. V dropped 0 bases and J dropped 7; count of bases not matched to a gene: 4. This CDR3 comprises 14 residues. CDR3 amino acids: CASSLGQGANEQYF. The CDR3 coding sequence is TGTGCCAGCAGCTTGGGACAGGGGGCAAATGAGCAGTACTTC.

The chain joins TRBV30 to TRBJ2-7; 10 bases fit TRBD1. V lost 2 bases, J lost 2 bases, and 6 bases stayed unmatched. CDR1 GTSNPN and CDR2 SVGIG come from the germline V gene (reference sequence). The CDR3 loop spans 15 amino acids. Written as DNA, the CDR3 is TGTGCCTGGAGTCCGGGGACAGGGGCCACCTACGAGCAGTACTTC. Its protein product is CAWSPGTGATYEQYF.

The rearrangement links TRBV6-9 to TRBJ1-1, with a tentative D call TRBD1 (5 bases). Germline CDR1 reads MNHGY; CDR2 reads SVAAGI. With 1 base removed from V and 5 bases from J, the gap between germline ends came to 14 bases. The CDR3 is 15 amino acids. CDR3 nucleotides: TGTGCCAGCAGTTATTATGCGGGGCGGGGGACTGAAGCTTTCTTT. This translates into CASSYYAGRGTEAFF.

The chain recombines TRBV2 with TRBJ2-5; maybe TRBD2 (6 bases). This CDR3 is 13 amino acids long. In germline, CDR1 is SNHLY, CDR2 FYNNEI. The germline V and J ends were trimmed by 6 bases and 5 bases, with 13 bases remaining between them. CDR3 coding DNA: TGTGCCAGCAGGGGAGGAGTTTGGGAGACCCAGTACTTC. Amino acids: CASRGGVWETQYF.

This clone was counted a single time. The rearrangement uses TRBV19 and TRBJ2-7; 7 nucleotides agree with TRBD2. This CDR3 contains 15 residues. Trimming removed 7 bases from V and 0 bases from J; junction bases left unmatched: 9. The V gene's germline CDR1 is LNHDA and CDR2 SQIVND (reference sequence). The DNA of the CDR3 is TGTGCCAGTACCCTGGGGCGGGGGAGCTCCTACGAGCAGTACTTC. Translation: CASTLGRGSSYEQYF. The complete variable domain, with remaining parts taken from reference TRBV19 and TRBJ2-7, reads DGGITQSPKYLFRKEGQNVTLSCEQNLNHDAMYWYRQDPGQGLRLIYYSQIVNDFQKGDIAEGYSVSREKKESFPLTVTSAQKNPTAFYLCASTLGRGSSYEQYFGPGTRLTVT.

This chain links TRBV19 with TRBJ1-2; D gene ambiguous. The CDR3 loop spans 14 amino acids. Trimming cost V 4 bases and J 6 bases, with 15 bases left between them. Germline lookup yields CDR1 LNHDA and CDR2 SQIVND (reference sequence). CDR3 in amino acids: CASSTRTALNGYTF. The DNA of the CDR3 is TGTGCCAGTAGTACCCGGACTGCATTGAATGGCTACACCTTC. The variable domain in full, with the rest retrieved from reference TRBV19 and TRBJ1-2, is DGGITQSPKYLFRKEGQNVTLSCEQNLNHDAMYWYRQDPGQGLRLIYYSQIVNDFQKGDIAEGYSVSREKKESFPLTVTSAQKNPTAFYLCASSTRTALNGYTFGSGTRLTVV.

This clone has just one count. The V and J genes are TRBV5-4 and TRBJ1-4; possible D gene TRBD1, 6 bases. The CDR3 runs to 14 residues. Germline CDR1 reads SGHNT; CDR2 reads YYREEE (reference sequence). V was pared by 1 base and J by 6 bases, with 10 bases between. The chain's CDR3 is CASSLTGRDEKLFF. CDR3 sequence (DNA): TGTGCCAGCAGCTTGACAGGGCGTGATGAAAAACTGTTTTTT.

The chain joins TRBV11-3 to TRBJ2-5; 9 nucleotides match TRBD1. This CDR3 is built from 15 residues. Germline values: CDR1 SGHNT, CDR2 YENEEA. V lost 5 bases to trimming and J lost 5 bases; unmatched junction nucleotides: 9. CDR3 sequence reads: CASSQGQGPGETQYF. CDR3 bases: TGTGCCAGCAGCCAAGGACAGGGGCCGGGGGAGACCCAGTACTTC.

The chain carries TRBV6-1 and TRBJ2-3; no firm D call. The length of the CDR3 is 14 residues. V gave up 2 bases and J gave up 3 bases, with 9 bases separating them. Looked up from germline, CDR1 is MNHNS and CDR2 is SASEGT. In DNA, the CDR3 is TGTGCCAGCAGTGAACAGGATAGGACAGATACGCAGTATTTT. Its translation: CASSEQDRTDTQYF.

The chain recombines TRBV5-6 with TRBJ2-3; no reliable D call. Germline assignment: CDR1 SGHDT and CDR2 YYEEEE. Trimming took 1 base from V and 0 from J, leaving 6 bases between them. The CDR3 length is 14 residues. The CDR3 nucleotides are TGTGCCAGCAGCTTGTTATCTAGCACAGATACGCAGTATTTT. Translation: CASSLLSSTDTQYF.

This rearrangement joins TRBV10-3 to TRBJ2-3; TRBD2 matches at 8 bases. The CDR3 loop spans 13 amino acids. Looked up from germline, CDR1 is ENHRY and CDR2 is SYGVKD. J gave up 9 bases and V 4 bases, and 6 bases lay outside the gene matches. Here the CDR3 reads CAISVGERETQYF. DNA for the CDR3: TGTGCCATCAGTGTTGGGGAGCGGGAGACGCAGTATTTT.

This clone occurred a few times. The chain links TRBV18 to TRBJ2-6, with 9 bases aligning to TRBD1. This CDR3 comprises 17 residues. J lost 2 bases, V lost 3 bases, and 5 bases had no gene match. Germline CDR1 reads KGHSH; CDR2 reads LQKENI. In DNA, the CDR3 is TGTGCCAGCTCACCCCTGACAGGGGGAACTGGGGCCAACGTCCTGACTTTC. Its translation is CASSPLTGGTGANVLTF.

The chain recombines TRBV9 with TRBJ1-2, with TRBD1 as a possible D gene (6 bases). Looked up from germline, CDR1 is SGDLS and CDR2 is YYNGEE. The CDR3 sequence is 14 residues long. The germline V and J ends were trimmed by 3 bases and 4 bases, with 13 bases remaining between them. CDR3: CASSAKGGTYGYTF. The CDR3 region has the DNA TGTGCCAGCAGCGCGAAGGGGGGGACCTATGGCTACACCTTC.

This clone was found once. The rearrangement uses TRBV28 and TRBJ2-7; TRBD2 might be the D (6 bases). This CDR3 is 15 amino acids long. Per germline, CDR1 MDHEN and CDR2 SYDVKM. Trimming stripped 2 bases from V and 3 bases from J, with 14 bases between. The CDR3 reads CASSLAGRSLYEQYF. The CDR3, as DNA: TGTGCCAGCAGTTTAGCCGGGAGAAGTCTCTACGAGCAGTACTTC.

The chain combines TRBV4-2 with TRBJ1-5; TRBD1 matches 7 bases. V lost 1 base to trimming and J lost 6 bases; unmatched junction nucleotides: 6. CDR1 and CDR2 (germline): LGHNA, YNFKEQ. The CDR3 spans 15 residues. The CDR3 sequence is CASSQAATGTQPQHF. CDR3 bases: TGTGCCAGCAGCCAAGCCGCGACAGGGACTCAGCCCCAGCATTTT.

This chain joins TRBV18 and TRBJ1-6, with no clear D. This CDR3 spans 13 amino acids. Trimming removed 1 base at V and 10 bases at J, with 8 bases between. Germline CDR1 reads KGHSH; CDR2 reads LQKENI. The chain's CDR3 is CASSPRERSPLHF. CDR3 DNA sequence: TGTGCCAGCTCACCACGGGAGCGGTCACCCCTCCACTTT.

The chain employs TRBV3-1 (or the pseudogene TRBV3-2) and TRBJ2-2, with D possibly TRBD2 on 6 matching bases. Deletions cut 0 bases from V and 2 bases from J, with 13 bases between. CDR3 length: 17 amino acids. Germline V gene sequence: CDR1 LGHDT, CDR2 YNNKEL (reference sequence). CDR3 nucleotides: TGTGCCAGCAGCCAAGATATTTGGGGGGACAACACCGGGGAGCTGTTTTTT. Translation: CASSQDIWGDNTGELFF.

The V and J genes are TRBV11-1 and TRBJ2-5; D ambiguous. The CDR3 covers 13 residues. V shed 5 bases and J shed 2 bases, with 9 bases lying between them. Germline CDR1 is SGHAT and CDR2 is FQDESV (reference sequence). The CDR3 here is CASSPRVQETQYF. In nucleotides, the CDR3 is TGTGCCAGCAGCCCCCGGGTGCAAGAGACCCAGTACTTC.

This clone showed up just a few times. The chain joins TRBV5-1 to TRBJ2-3, with D perhaps TRBD1 (6 bases). CDR3 length: 16 amino acids. The ends were cut back, 0 bases at V and 6 bases at J, with 17 bases in the middle. In germline, CDR1 is SGHRS, CDR2 YFSETQ. The CDR3 reads CASSLGLGTPEDTQYF. The CDR3 bases are TGCGCCAGCAGCTTGGGGTTAGGGACACCTGAGGATACGCAGTATTTT. Full variable domain (remainder filled in from reference TRBV5-1 and TRBJ2-3): KAGVTQTPRYLIKTRGQQVTLSCSPISGHRSVSWYQQTPGQGLQFLFEYFSETQRNKGNFPGRFSGRQFSNSRSEMNVSTLELGDSALYLCASSLGLGTPEDTQYFGPGTRLTVL.

This rearrangement joins TRBV5-4 to TRBJ2-5; D is perhaps TRBD1 (5 bases). The germline V and J ends were trimmed by 3 bases and 1 base, with 13 bases remaining between them. Germline V CDR1 and CDR2: SGHNT, YYREEE (reference sequence). CDR3 length equals 15 residues. Written as DNA, the CDR3 is TGTGCCAGCAGCTCCACTCAGGGATCCCAAGAGACCCAGTACTTC. Amino acids: CASSSTQGSQETQYF.